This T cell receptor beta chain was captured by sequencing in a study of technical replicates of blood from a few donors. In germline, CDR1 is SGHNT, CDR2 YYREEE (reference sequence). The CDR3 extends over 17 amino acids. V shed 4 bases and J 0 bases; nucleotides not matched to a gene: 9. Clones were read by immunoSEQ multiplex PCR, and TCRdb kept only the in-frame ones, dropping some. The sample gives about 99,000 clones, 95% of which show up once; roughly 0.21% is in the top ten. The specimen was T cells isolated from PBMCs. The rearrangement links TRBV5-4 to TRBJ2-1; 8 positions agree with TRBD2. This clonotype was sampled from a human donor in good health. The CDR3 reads CASSITRGGSSYNEQFF. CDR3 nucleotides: TGTGCCAGCAGCATCACTCGGGGGGGGAGCTCCTACAATGAGCAGTTCTTC.